The source of this T cell receptor beta chain is a study of blood T cell repertoires in COVID-19. Study details: The origin of the acute and convalescent COVID-19 samples was the United States, Italy and Spain. PBMCs, B-cell-depleted T cells, or T cells were the source of the cDNA or gDNA that made up the material.

Germline V lookup: CDR1 KGHSH, CDR2 LQKENI. CDR3 length equals 13 residues. V gave up 6 bases and J gave up 1 base, with 9 bases separating them. TCRdb's copy holds only in-frame clones and misses some; the assay was immunoSEQ multiplex PCR. Of roughly 400,000 clones listed, about 89% are singletons. A note on this clone: This same CDR3 is encoded by further DNA sequences in the sample.

Sequencing was carried out using peripheral blood. This receptor was identified in a woman aged 55-69 years with COVID-19, enrolled during active disease. The chain links TRBV18 to TRBJ1-1, with a weak D call TRBD1 (6 bases). The CDR3 sequence: CASSSDRNTEAFF. CDR3 nucleotide sequence: TGTGCCAGCTCCTCGGACAGGAACACTGAAGCTTTCTTT.